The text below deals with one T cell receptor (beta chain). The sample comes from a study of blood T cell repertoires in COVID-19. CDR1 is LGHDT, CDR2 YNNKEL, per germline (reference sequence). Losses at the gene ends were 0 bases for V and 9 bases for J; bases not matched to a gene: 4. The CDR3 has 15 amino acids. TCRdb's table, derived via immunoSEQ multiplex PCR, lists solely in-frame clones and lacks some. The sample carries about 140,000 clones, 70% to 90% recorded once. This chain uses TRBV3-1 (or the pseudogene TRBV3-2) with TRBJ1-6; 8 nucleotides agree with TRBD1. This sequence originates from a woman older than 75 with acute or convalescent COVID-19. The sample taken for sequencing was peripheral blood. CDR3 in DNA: TGTGCCAGCAGCCAAGATTCAGGGGGCGGTTCACCCCTCCACTTT. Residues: CASSQDSGGGSPLHF.